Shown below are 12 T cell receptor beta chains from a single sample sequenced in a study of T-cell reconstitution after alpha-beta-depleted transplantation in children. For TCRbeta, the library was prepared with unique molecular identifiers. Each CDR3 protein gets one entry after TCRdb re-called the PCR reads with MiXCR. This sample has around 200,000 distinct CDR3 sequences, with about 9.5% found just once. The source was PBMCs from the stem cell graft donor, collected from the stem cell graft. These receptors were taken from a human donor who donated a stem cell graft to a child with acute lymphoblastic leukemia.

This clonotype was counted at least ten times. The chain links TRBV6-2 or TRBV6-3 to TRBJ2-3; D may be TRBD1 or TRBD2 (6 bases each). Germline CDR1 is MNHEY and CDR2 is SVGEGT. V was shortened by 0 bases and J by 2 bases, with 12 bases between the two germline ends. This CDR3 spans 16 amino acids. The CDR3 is CASSYSRGDITDTQYF. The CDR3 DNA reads TGTGCCAGCAGTTACTCGAGGGGGGATATCACAGATACGCAGTATTTT.

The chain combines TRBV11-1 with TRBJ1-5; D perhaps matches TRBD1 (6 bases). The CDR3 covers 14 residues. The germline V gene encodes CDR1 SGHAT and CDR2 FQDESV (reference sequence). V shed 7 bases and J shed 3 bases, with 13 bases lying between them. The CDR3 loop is CASIPGQVNQPQHF. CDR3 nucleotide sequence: TGTGCCAGCATCCCGGGACAAGTCAATCAGCCCCAGCATTTT.

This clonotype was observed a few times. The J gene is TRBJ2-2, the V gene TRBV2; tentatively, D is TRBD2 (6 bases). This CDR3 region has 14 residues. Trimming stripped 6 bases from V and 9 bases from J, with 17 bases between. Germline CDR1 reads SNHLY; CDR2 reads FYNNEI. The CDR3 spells CASRFSGGGRELFF. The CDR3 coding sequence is TGTGCCAGCAGATTTAGCGGAGGCGGCCGGGAGCTGTTTTTT. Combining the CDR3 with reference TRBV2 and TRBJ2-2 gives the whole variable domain EPEVTQTPSHQVTQMGQEVILRCVPISNHLYFYWYRQILGQKVEFLVSFYNNEISEKSEIFDDQFSVERPDGSNFTLKIRSTKLEDSAMYFCASRFSGGGRELFFGEGSRLTVL.

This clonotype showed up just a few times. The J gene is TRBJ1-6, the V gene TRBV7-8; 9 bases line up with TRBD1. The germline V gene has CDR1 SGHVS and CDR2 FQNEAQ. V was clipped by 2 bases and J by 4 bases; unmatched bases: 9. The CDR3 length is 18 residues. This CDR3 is CASSLISGTGSYNSPLHF. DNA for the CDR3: TGTGCCAGCAGCTTAATTTCCGGGACAGGGTCGTATAATTCACCCCTCCACTTT.

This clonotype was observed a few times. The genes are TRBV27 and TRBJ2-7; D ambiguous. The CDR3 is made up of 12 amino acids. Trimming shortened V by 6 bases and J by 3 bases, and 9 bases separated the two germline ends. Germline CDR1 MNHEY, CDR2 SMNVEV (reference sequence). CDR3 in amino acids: CASRGDYYEQYF. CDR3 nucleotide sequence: TGTGCCAGCAGAGGAGATTACTACGAGCAGTACTTC.

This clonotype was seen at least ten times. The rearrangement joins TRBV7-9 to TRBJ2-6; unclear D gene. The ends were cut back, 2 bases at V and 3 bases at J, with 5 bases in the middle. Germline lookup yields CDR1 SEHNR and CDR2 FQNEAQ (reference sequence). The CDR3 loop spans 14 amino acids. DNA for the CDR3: TGTGCCAGCAGCTTATTAGTTGGGGCCAACGTCCTGACTTTC. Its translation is CASSLLVGANVLTF.

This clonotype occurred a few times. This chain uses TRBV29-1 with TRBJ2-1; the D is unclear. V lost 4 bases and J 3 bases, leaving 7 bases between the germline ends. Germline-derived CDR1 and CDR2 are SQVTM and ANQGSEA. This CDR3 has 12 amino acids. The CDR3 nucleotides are TGCAGCGTTGGGTACTACTACAATGAGCAGTTCTTC. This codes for CSVGYYYNEQFF.

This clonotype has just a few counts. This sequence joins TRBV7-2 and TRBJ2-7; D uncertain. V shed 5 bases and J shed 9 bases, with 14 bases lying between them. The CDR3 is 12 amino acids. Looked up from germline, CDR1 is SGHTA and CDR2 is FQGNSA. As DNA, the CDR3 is TGTGCCAGCAGCCCCATCTCTGGCGGGCAGTACTTC. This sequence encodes CASSPISGGQYF.

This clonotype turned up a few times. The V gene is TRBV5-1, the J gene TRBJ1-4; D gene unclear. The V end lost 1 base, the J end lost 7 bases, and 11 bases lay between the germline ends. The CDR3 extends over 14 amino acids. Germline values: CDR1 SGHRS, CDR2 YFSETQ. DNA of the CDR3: TGCGCCAGCAGCTTGACCCCGGCCGGTGAAAAACTGTTTTTT. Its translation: CASSLTPAGEKLFF.

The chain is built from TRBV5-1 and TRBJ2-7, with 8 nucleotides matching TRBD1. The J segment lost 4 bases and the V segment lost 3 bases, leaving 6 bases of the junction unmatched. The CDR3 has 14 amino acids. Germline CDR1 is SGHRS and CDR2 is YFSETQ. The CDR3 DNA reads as TGCGCCAGCAGCTCCGCAGGGGGCGCTTACGAGCAGTACTTC. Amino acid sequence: CASSSAGGAYEQYF.

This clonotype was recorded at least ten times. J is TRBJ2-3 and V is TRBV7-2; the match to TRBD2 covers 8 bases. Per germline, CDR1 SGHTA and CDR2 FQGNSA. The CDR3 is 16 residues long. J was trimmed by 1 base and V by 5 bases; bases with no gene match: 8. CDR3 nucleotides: TGTGCCAGCAGCCCCATGAGAGCGGGGGGCACAGATACGCAGTATTTT. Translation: CASSPMRAGGTDTQYF.

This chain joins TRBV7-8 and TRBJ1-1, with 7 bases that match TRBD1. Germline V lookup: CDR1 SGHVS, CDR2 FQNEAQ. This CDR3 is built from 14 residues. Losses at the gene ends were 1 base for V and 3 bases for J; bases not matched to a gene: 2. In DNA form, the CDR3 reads TGTGCCAGCAGCTTAGTAGACAGGGACACTGAAGCTTTCTTT. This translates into CASSLVDRDTEAFF.